The 7 T cell receptor beta chains below all came from one sample that was sequenced in a study of CD8 T cells in Susac syndrome. Random hexamers were used to reverse transcribe about 0.45 to 1 ug of RNA. TCRdb re-analysed the immunoSEQ multiplex PCR reads in MiXCR, keeping a single row per CDR3 protein. The data contain roughly 50,000 distinct CDR3 sequences, 80% to 95% of them singletons. The sample consisted of CD8+ T cells from PBMCs. The receptors originated from a human donor in good health.

Written as DNA, the CDR3 is TGTGCCAGCAGTCTTACGGGTTGGGGCAATCAGCCCCAGCATTTT. Protein: CASSLTGWGNQPQHF. V gene TRBV6-2 or TRBV6-3 combines with J gene TRBJ1-5; no definite D call. Trimming pared 5 bases from V and 2 bases from J, leaving 13 bases between. From germline, CDR1 is MNHEY and CDR2 SVGEGT. CDR3 length: 15 residues.

The chain has TRBV29-1 and TRBJ2-1, with 8 bases that match TRBD1. V lost 6 bases, J lost 0 bases, and 4 bases stayed unmatched. CDR3 length: 14 residues. The V gene's germline CDR1 is SQVTM and CDR2 ANQGSEA. The CDR3 nucleotides read TGCAGCGTCAGACAGGGGAGCTCCTACAATGAGCAGTTCTTC. Protein product: CSVRQGSSYNEQFF.

This chain connects TRBV12-3 or TRBV12-4 to TRBJ1-2; D remains ambiguous. Trimming pared 3 bases from V and 4 bases from J, leaving 6 bases between. This CDR3 region has 12 residues. This chain's CDR3 is CASSLGSYGYTF. The CDR3 nucleotides read TGTGCCAGCAGTTTGGGAAGCTATGGCTACACCTTC.

The DNA of the CDR3 is TGTGCCAGTAGTAAGGGACCTGAAGCTTTCTTT. This sequence encodes CASSKGPEAFF. The J gene is TRBJ1-1, the V gene TRBV19; perhaps TRBD1 as D (5 bases). This CDR3 contains 11 residues. Germline V gives CDR1 LNHDA, CDR2 SQIVND (reference sequence). Trimming shortened V by 4 bases and J by 6 bases, and 6 bases separated the two germline ends.

This chain joins TRBV25-1 and TRBJ2-1, with 10 bases lining up with TRBD2. V shed 5 bases and J 1 base; nucleotides not matched to a gene: 5. Germline CDR1 is MGHDK and CDR2 is SYGVNS. This CDR3 contains 16 residues. For the CDR3, the DNA is TGTGCCAGCAGTTCAGCGGGAGGGGGGTCCTACAATGAGCAGTTCTTC. Translated, it gives CASSSAGGGSYNEQFF.

This clonotype was observed a few times. The chain uses TRBV29-1 and TRBJ2-1, with D perhaps assigned TRBD1 or TRBD2 (8 bases each). Germline CDR1 is SQVTM and CDR2 is ANQGSEA. The CDR3 is 14 residues long. Trimming removed 7 bases at V and 7 bases at J, with 20 bases between. The CDR3 spells CSASGTRDRNEQFF. The CDR3, as DNA: TGCAGCGCGTCCGGGACTAGGGACAGGAATGAGCAGTTCTTC.

The chain links TRBV28 to TRBJ2-5; D not certain. The CDR3 sequence is 13 residues long. The germline CDR1 and CDR2 sequences are MDHEN and SYDVKM. Trimming removed 6 bases from V and 4 bases from J, with 12 bases in between. This CDR3 is CASSDPKGETQYF. The CDR3 DNA is TGTGCCAGCAGCGATCCCAAGGGAGAGACCCAGTACTTC.